This entry features one TCR beta chain sequence. Its target is unknown. The study ran its PCR with 60 Vbeta and 13 Jbeta primers. Measured with immunoSEQ multiplex PCR; TCRdb has only the in-frame clones, and not every one. The data contain 160,000 or so clones, around 80% of them singletons. When sampled, the donors appeared nominally healthy, though they likely had unrecorded immune exposures. This sample is part of a study of cytomegalovirus exposure and HLA in healthy donors. Overall study results and limits: Reports showed the classifier diagnosing cytomegalovirus status with high specificity and sensitivity. In a later analysis, a missense DCLRE1C variant was linked to TCR beta V- and J-gene trimming. Immune exposure was documented only through CMV serostatus.

The germline V gene encodes CDR1 MDHEN and CDR2 SYDVKM. Trimming pared 4 bases from V and 1 base from J, leaving 8 bases between. CDR3 size: 14 residues. The TCR originated in a man between 18 and 35 years old in good health and CMV-seronegative. Sequencing was done on a sample of PBMCs. This chain joins TRBV28 and TRBJ1-5; maybe TRBD1 (5 bases). The CDR3 here is CASSSWGSNQPQHF. As DNA, the CDR3 is TGTGCCAGCAGTTCGTGGGGCAGCAATCAGCCCCAGCATTTT.